This record looks at one T cell receptor (beta chain) sequence and its context. Antigen: not known. The data were obtained in a study of T-cell reconstitution after alpha-beta-depleted transplantation in children. Study-wide findings and caveats: Where alpha-beta T cells came from about two months after transplant was reportedly several hundred expanded graft clones.

It was with unique molecular identifiers that the TCRbeta library was prepared. Each CDR3 protein is one row after TCRdb ran MiXCR on the PCR reads. In the table there are approximately 800,000 distinct CDR3 sequences, less than 20% of which are singletons. Germline-derived CDR1 and CDR2 are SGHKS and YYEKEE (reference sequence). Trimming stripped 0 bases from V and 4 bases from J, with 19 bases between. The CDR3 is 18 amino acids. This material consisted of PBMCs, mostly from graft donor cells, taken 360 days after TCRalphabeta/CD19-depleted stem cell transplant. V gene TRBV5-5 combines with J gene TRBJ2-2; perhaps TRBD1 as D (5 bases). The sequence derives from a male patient younger than 18 who had a stem cell transplant for acute lymphoblastic leukemia, so the T cells may come from the graft donor. The CDR3 is CASSLAYGQPPGTGELFF. Here the CDR3 DNA reads TGTGCCAGCAGCTTGGCCTACGGACAACCTCCGGGCACCGGGGAGCTGTTTTTT.